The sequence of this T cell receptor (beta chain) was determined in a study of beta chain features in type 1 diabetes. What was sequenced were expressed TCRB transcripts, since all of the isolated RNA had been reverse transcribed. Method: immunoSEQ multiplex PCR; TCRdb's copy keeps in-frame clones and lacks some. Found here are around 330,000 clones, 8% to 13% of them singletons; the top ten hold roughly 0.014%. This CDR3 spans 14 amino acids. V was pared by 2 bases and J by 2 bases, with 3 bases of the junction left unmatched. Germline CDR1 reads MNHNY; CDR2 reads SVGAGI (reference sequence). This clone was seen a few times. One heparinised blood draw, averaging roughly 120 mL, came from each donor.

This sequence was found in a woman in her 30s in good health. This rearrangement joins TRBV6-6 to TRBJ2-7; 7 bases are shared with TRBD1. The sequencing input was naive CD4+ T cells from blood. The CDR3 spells CASSYRTGTYEQYF. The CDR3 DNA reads TGTGCCAGCAGTTACAGGACAGGTACCTACGAGCAGTACTTC.